This TCR beta chain originates from a study of molecular identifiers for immune sequencing clone quantification. Study-wide points: Beyond 20 RNA copies, clones held over 98% of effector molecules, compared with under 1% in naive cells.

With regard to this clonotype: The antigen is unknown.

Both previously described methods and listed TCR primers were employed to make bulk TCR libraries. TCRdb re-derived calls from the PCR reads in MiXCR, one entry per CDR3 protein. This sample has approximately 680,000 distinct CDR3 sequences, with roughly 23% found just once. The CDR3 totals 15 residues. CDR1 and CDR2 from the germline V gene are MNHNS and SASEGT. Trimming took 3 bases from V and 7 from J; bases not matched to a gene: 4. This TCR was recovered from a human donor in good health. Some libraries in this study had Jurkat cell RNA spiked in. This rearrangement joins TRBV6-1 to TRBJ1-5, with 12 bases fitting TRBD1. Sequencing used naive CD8+ T cells from blood, with Jurkat cell RNA spiked in. Sample subset: FACS-sorted CD8+CD4-CCR7+CD45RA+ naive T cells. CDR3 sequence reads: CASSDGTGGRQPQHF. CDR3 coding DNA: TGTGCCAGCAGTGATGGGACAGGGGGCCGACAGCCCCAGCATTTT.